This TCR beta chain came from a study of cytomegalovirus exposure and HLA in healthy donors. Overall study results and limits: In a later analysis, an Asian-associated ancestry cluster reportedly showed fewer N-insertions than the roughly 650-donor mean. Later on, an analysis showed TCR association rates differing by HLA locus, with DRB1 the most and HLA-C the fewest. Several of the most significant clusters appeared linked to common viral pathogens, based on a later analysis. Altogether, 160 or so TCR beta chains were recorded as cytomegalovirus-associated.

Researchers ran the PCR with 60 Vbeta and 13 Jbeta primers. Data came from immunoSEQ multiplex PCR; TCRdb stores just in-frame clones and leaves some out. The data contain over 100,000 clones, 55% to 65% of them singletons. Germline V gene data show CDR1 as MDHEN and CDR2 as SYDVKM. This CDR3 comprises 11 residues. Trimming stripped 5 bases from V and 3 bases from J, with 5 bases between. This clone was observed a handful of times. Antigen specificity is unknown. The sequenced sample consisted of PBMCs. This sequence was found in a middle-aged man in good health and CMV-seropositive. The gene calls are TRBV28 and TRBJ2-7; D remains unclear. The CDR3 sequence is CASSLFYEQYF. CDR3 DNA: TGTGCCAGCAGTCTCTTCTACGAGCAGTACTTC.